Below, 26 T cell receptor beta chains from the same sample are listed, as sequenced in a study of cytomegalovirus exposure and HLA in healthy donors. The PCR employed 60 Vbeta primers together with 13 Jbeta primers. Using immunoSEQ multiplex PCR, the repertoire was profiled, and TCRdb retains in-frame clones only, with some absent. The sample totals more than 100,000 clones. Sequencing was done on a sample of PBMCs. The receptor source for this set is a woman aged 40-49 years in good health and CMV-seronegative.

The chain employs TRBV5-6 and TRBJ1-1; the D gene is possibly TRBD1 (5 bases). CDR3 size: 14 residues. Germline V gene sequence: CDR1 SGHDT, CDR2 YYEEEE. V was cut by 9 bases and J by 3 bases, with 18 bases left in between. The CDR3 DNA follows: TGTGCCACCTCGGTCGGGGGAAGGGACACTGAAGCTTTCTTT. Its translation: CATSVGGRDTEAFF.

Here the CDR3 reads CASSSDRAYEQYF. In DNA, the CDR3 is TGTGCCAGCAGCTCGGACAGGGCCTACGAGCAGTACTTC. The chain uses TRBV11-1 and TRBJ2-7; 8 nucleotides line up with TRBD1. Germline V CDR1 and CDR2: SGHAT, FQDESV (reference sequence). V trimming: 4 bases; J trimming: 2 bases; junction bases outside the gene matches: 1. The CDR3 length is 13 residues.

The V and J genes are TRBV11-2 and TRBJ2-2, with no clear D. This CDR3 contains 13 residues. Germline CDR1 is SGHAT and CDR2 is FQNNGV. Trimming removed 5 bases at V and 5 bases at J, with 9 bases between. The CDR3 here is CASSPPRTGELFF. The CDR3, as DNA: TGTGCCAGCAGCCCTCCCAGAACCGGGGAGCTGTTTTTT.

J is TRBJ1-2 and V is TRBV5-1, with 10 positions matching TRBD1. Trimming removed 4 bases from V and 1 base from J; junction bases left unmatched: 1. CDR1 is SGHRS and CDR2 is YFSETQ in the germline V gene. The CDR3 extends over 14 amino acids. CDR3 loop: CASSRTGGNYGYTF. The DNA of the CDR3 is TGCGCCAGCAGCCGGACAGGGGGTAACTATGGCTACACCTTC.

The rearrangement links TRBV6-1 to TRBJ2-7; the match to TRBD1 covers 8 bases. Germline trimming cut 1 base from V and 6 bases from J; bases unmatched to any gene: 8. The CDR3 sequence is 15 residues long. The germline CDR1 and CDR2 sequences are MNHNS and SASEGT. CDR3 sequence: CASSEGTGFFGEQYF. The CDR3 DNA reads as TGTGCCAGCAGTGAAGGGACAGGGTTTTTTGGCGAGCAGTACTTC.

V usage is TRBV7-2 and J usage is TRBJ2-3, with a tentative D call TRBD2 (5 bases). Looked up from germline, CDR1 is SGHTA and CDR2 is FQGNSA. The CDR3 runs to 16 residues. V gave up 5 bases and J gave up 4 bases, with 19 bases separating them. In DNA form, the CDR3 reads TGTGCCAGCAGCCCTATGGGCGGCGGGTCTTCAGATACGCAGTATTTT. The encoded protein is CASSPMGGGSSDTQYF.

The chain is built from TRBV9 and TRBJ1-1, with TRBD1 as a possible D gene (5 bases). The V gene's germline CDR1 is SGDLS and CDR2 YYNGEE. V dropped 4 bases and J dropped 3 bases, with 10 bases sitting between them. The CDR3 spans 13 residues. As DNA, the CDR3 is TGTGCCAGCAGCACCCGGGGGGACACTGAAGCTTTCTTT. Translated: CASSTRGDTEAFF. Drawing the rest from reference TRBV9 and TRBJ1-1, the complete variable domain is DSGVTQTPKHLITATGQRVTLRCSPRSGDLSVYWYQQSLDQGLQFLIQYYNGEERAKGNILERFSAQQFPDLHSELNLSSLELGDSALYFCASSTRGDTEAFFGQGTRLTVV.

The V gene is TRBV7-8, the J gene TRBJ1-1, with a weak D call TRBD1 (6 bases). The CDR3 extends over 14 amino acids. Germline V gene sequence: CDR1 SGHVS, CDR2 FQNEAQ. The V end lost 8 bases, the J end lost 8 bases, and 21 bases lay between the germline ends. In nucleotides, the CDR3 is TGTGCCAGCTCAGCTTTGGCACAGGGCGGGGAAGCTTTCTTT. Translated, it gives CASSALAQGGEAFF.

The CDR3: CAISESSGPGELFF. The CDR3 DNA sequence: TGTGCCATCAGTGAGTCGAGCGGGCCCGGGGAGCTGTTTTTT. The chain uses TRBV10-3 and TRBJ2-2; D possibly corresponds to TRBD2 (6 bases). V was cut by 0 bases and J by 6 bases, with 8 bases left in between. The germline gives CDR1 ENHRY, CDR2 SYGVKD. This CDR3 spans 14 amino acids.

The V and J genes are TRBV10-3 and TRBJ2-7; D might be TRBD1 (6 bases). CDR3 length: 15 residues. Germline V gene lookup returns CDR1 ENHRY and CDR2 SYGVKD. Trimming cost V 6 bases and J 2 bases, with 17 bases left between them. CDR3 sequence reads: CAISPSPGQAYEQYV. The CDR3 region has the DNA TGTGCCATCAGCCCTTCTCCGGGACAAGCCTACGAGCAGTACGTC.

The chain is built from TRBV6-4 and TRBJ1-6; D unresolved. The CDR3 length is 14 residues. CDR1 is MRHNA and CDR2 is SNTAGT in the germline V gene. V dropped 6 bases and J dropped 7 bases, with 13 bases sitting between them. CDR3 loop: CASRQEGWNSPLHF. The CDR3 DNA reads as TGTGCCAGCAGGCAGGAGGGATGGAATTCACCCCTCCACTTT.

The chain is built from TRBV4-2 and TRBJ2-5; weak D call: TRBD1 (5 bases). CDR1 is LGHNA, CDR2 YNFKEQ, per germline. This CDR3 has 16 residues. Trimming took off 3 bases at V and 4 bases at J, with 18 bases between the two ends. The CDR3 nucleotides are TGTGCCAGCAGCCACCCCGGGCAGGGAACCAGAGAGACCCAGTACTTC. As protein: CASSHPGQGTRETQYF.

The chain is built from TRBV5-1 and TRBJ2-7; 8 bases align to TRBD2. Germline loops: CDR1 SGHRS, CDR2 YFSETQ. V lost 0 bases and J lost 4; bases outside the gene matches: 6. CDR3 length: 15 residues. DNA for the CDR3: TGCGCCAGCAGCTTGGCCGGGGGGGGCTTTTACGAGCAGTACTTC. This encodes CASSLAGGGFYEQYF.

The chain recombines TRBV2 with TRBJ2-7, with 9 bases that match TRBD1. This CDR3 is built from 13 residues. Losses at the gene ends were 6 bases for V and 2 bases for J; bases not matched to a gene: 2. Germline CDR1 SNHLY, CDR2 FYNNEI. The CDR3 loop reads CASSRDRAYEQYF. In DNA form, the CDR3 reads TGTGCCAGCAGCCGGGACAGGGCCTACGAGCAGTACTTC.

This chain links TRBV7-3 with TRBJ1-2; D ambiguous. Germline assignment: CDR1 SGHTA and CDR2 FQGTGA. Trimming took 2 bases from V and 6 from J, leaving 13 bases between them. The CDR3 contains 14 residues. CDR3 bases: TGTGCCAGCAGCTTAGGAGGGATTGAGGATGGCTACACCTTC. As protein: CASSLGGIEDGYTF.

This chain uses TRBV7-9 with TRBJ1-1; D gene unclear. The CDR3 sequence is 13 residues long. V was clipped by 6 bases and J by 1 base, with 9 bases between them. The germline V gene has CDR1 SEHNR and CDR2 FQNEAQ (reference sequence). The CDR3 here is CASSIQKNTEAFF. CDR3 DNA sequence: TGTGCCAGCAGTATACAGAAGAACACTGAAGCTTTCTTT.

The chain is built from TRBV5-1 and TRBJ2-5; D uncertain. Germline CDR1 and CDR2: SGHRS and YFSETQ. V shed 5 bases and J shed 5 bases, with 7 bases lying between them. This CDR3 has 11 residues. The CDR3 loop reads CASRESETQYF. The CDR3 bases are TGCGCCAGCAGGGAGTCGGAGACCCAGTACTTC. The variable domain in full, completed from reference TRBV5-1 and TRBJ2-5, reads KAGVTQTPRYLIKTRGQQVTLSCSPISGHRSVSWYQQTPGQGLQFLFEYFSETQRNKGNFPGRFSGRQFSNSRSEMNVSTLELGDSALYLCASRESETQYFGPGTRLLVL.

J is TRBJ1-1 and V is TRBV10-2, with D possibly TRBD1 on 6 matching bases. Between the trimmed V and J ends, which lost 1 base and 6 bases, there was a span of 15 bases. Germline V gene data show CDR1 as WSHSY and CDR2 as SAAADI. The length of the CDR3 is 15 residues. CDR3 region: CASSEWAGEGAEAFF. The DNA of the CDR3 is TGCGCCAGCAGTGAGTGGGCGGGTGAGGGGGCTGAAGCTTTCTTT.

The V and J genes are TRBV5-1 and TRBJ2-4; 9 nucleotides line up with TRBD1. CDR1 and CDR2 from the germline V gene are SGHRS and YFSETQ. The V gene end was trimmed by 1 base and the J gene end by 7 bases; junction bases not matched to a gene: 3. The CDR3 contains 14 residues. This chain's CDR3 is CASSLTGGDNIQYF. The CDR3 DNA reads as TGCGCCAGCAGCTTGACAGGGGGCGATAACATTCAGTACTTC.

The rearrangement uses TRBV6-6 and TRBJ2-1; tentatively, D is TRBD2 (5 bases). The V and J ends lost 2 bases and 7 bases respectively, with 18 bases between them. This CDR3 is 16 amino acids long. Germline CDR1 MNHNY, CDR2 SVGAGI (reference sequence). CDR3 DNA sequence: TGTGCCAGCAGTTACCCTGGTGTAGTGGGCGGGAATGAGCAGTTCTTC. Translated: CASSYPGVVGGNEQFF.

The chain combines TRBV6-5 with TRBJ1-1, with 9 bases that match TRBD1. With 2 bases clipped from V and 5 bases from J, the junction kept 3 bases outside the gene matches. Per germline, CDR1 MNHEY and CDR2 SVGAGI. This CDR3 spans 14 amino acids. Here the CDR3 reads CASSYGQGRTEAFF. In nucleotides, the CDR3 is TGTGCCAGCAGTTACGGACAGGGGAGGACTGAAGCTTTCTTT.

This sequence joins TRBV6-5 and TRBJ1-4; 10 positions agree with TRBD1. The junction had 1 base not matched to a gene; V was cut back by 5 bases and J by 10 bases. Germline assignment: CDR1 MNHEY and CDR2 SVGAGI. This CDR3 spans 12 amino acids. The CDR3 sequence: CASSRQGAKLFF. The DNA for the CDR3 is TGTGCCAGCAGTCGACAGGGGGCAAAACTGTTTTTT.

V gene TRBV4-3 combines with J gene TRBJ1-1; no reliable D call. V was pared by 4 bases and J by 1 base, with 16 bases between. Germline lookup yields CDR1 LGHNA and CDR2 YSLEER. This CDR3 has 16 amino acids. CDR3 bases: TGCGCCAGCAGCCCCGGGAAGGGTTTTACGAACACTGAAGCTTTCTTT. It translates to CASSPGKGFTNTEAFF.

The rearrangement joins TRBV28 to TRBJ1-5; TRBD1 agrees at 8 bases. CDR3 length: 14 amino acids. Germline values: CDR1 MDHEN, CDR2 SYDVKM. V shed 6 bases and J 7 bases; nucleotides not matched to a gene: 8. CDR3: CASRAGQGRQPQHF. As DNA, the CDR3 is TGTGCCAGCAGGGCTGGACAGGGAAGGCAGCCCCAGCATTTT.

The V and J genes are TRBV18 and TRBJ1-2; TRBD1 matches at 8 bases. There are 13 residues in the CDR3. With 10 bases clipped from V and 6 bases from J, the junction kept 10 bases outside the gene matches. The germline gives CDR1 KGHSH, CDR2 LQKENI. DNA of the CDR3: TGTGCCACCCTCCTCCCAGGGGGCAATGGCTACACCTTC. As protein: CATLLPGGNGYTF.

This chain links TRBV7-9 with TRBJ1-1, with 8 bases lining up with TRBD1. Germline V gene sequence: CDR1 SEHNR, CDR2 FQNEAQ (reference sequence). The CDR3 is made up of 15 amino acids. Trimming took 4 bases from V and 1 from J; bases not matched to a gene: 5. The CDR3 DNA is TGTGCCAGCAGCTCGGGACAGGAGAGGAACACTGAAGCTTTCTTT. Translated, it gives CASSSGQERNTEAFF.